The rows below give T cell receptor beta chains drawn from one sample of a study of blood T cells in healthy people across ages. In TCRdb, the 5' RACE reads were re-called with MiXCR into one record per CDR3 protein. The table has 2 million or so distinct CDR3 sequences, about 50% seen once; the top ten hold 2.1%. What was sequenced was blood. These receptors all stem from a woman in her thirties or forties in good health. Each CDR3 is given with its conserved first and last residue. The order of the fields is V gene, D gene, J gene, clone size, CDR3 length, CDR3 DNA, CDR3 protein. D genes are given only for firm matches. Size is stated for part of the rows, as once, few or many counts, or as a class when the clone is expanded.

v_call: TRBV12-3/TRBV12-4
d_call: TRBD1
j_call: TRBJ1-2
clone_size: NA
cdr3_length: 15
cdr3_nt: TGTGCCAGCAGCCTGCACGGACAGGGGAGCTATGGCTACACCTTC
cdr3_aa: CASSLHGQGSYGYTF

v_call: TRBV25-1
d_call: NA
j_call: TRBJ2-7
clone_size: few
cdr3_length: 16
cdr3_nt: TGTGCCAGCAGTCCCCGCCCCGGGGTTAGCTCCTACGAGCAGTACTTC
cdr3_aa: CASSPRPGVSSYEQYF

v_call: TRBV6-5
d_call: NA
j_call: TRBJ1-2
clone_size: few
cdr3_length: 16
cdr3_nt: TGTGCCAGCAGTTACTCGACTATCCGGGGGAACTATGGCTACACCTTC
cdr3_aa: CASSYSTIRGNYGYTF

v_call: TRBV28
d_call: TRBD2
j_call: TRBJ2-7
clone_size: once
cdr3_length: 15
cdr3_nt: TGTGCCAGCACCTCTGGACTAGCGGGCTCCTACGAGCAGTACTTC
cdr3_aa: CASTSGLAGSYEQYF

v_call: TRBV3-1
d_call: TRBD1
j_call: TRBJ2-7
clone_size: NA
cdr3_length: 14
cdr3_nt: TGTGCCAGCAGCCAGACAGGGGGCGCGGGTAGTGGGTACTTC
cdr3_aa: CASSQTGGAGSGYF

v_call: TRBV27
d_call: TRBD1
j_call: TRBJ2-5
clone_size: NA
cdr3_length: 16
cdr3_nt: TGTGCCAGCAGTTGGGGTAAGGGACAGGAGGAAGAGACCCAGTACTTC
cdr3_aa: CASSWGKGQEEETQYF

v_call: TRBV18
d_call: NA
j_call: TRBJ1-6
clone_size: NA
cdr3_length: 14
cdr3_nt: TGTGCCAGCTCACCCAAATCAGATAATTCACCCCTCCACTTT
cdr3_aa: CASSPKSDNSPLHF

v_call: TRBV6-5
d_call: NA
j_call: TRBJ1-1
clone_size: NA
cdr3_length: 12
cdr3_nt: TGTGCCAGCAGTTGGGGGTCTTCTGAAGCTTTCTTT
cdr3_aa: CASSWGSSEAFF

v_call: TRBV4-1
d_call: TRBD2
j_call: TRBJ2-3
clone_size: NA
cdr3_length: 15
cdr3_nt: TGCGCCAGCAGCCAAGAAGGGACTAAGGGAGATACGCAGTATTTT
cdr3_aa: CASSQEGTKGDTQYF

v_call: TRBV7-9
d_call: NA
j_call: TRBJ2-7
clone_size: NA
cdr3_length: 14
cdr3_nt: TGTGCCAGCAGCGCCGGGACATACAGCTACGAGCAGTACTTC
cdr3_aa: CASSAGTYSYEQYF

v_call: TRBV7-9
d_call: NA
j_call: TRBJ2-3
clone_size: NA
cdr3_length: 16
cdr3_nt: TGTGCCAGCAGCCCGGTGCAGCGGGTTAGCACAGATACGCAGTATTTT
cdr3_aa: CASSPVQRVSTDTQYF

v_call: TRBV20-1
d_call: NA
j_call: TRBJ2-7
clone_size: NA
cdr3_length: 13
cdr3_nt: TGCAGTGCTAGGCAGCGGGCAGACTACGAGCAGTACTTC
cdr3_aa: CSARQRADYEQYF

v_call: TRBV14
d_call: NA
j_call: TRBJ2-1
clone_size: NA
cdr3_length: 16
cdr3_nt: TGTGCCAGCAGCCAAGATGCAGCAGGGGCATACAATGAGCAGTTCTTC
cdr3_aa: CASSQDAAGAYNEQFF

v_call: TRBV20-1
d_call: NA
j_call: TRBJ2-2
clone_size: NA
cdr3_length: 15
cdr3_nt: TGCAGTGCTAGAGTGGGGGGATCGACCACCGGGGAGCTGTTTTTT
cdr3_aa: CSARVGGSTTGELFF

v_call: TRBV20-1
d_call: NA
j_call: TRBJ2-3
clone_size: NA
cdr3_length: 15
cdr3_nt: TGCAGTGCTCTAGGGGTCTACGGCTCCACAGATACGCAGTATTTT
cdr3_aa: CSALGVYGSTDTQYF

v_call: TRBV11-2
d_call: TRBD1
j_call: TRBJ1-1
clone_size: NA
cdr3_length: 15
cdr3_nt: TGTGCCAGCGCCTACAGGGGTAGAGGGGACACTGAAGCTTTCTTT
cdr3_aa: CASAYRGRGDTEAFF

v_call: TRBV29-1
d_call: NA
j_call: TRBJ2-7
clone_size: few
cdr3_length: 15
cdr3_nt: TGCAGCGTTGAAGTGGCCGGGGTTCTCTCCTACGAGCAGTACTTC
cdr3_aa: CSVEVAGVLSYEQYF

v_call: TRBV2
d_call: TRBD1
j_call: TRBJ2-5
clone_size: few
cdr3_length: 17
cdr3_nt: TGTGCCAGCAGTGAAGATACCCCCGGGACAGGGGAAGAGACCCAGTACTTC
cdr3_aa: CASSEDTPGTGEETQYF

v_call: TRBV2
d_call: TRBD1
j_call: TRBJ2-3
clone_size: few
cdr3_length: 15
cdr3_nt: TGTGCCAGCAGGGACTGGGACAGGGGAATTGGGACGCAGTATTTT
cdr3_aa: CASRDWDRGIGTQYF

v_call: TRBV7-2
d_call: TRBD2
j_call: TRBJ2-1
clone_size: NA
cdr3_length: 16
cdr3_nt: TGTGCCAGCAGCGCGAGCGGGGGGGCCTACTACAATGAGCAGTTCTTC
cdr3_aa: CASSASGGAYYNEQFF

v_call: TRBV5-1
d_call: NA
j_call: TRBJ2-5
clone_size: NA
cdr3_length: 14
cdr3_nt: TGCGCCAGCAGCTGGGTAGGTCAGCCAGAGACCCAGTACTTC
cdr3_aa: CASSWVGQPETQYF

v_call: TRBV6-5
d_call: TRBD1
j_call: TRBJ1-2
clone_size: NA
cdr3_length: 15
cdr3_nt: TGTGCCAGCAGTTACCTCCGACTGGACAGGGAAGGCTACACCTTC
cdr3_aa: CASSYLRLDREGYTF

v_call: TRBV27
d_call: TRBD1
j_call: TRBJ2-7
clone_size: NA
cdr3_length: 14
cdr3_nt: TGTGCCACCAGAAGAGCGGACAGGAGGTCCGAGCAGTACTTC
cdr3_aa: CATRRADRRSEQYF

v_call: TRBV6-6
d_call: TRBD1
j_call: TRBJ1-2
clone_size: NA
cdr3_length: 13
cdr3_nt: TGTGCCACAGCCGACAGGGGAGTTCATGGCTACACCTTC
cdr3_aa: CATADRGVHGYTF

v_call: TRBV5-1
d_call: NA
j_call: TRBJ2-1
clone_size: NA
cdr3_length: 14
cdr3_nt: TGCGCCAGCAGCTCCGGGGTCGACTACAATGAGCAGTTCTTC
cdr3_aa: CASSSGVDYNEQFF

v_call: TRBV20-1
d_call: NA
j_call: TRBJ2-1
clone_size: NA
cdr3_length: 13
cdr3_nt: TGCAGTGCTCTACGGGGCTCCTACAATGAGCAGTTCTTC
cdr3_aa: CSALRGSYNEQFF